The 20 T cell receptor beta chains given below trace back to one sample, sequenced in a study of T cell responses to AZD1222 COVID-19 vaccine. Only in-frame clones appear in the TCRdb table, and some are missing; sequencing was by immunoSEQ multiplex PCR. The repertoire holds under 150,000 clones, with about nine tenths as singletons. Sequences were derived from peripheral blood, sampled on day 0 of AZD1222 vaccination. The receptor set was obtained from an adult in good health.

The rearrangement links TRBV5-1 to TRBJ2-3; D might be TRBD1 (6 bases). CDR1 and CDR2 (germline): SGHRS, YFSETQ. The CDR3 is 16 residues long. Trimming took off 1 base at V and 6 bases at J, with 18 bases between the two ends. CDR3 sequence reads: CASSLSPRRQVDTQYF. CDR3 nucleotide sequence: TGCGCCAGCAGCTTGTCCCCACGGAGACAGGTTGATACGCAGTATTTT.

CDR3 residues: CASSLGAGNYGYTF. CDR3 sequence (DNA): TGTGCCAGCAGCTTAGGGGCAGGCAACTATGGCTACACCTTC. The rearrangement uses TRBV7-9 and TRBJ1-2; D is uncertain. V was shortened by 1 base and J by 2 bases, with 8 bases between the two germline ends. The length of the CDR3 is 14 residues. Germline-derived CDR1 and CDR2 are SEHNR and FQNEAQ (reference sequence).

CDR3 protein: CASSEAAGVIGNEQYF. In nucleotides, the CDR3 is TGTGCCAGCAGTGAAGCGGCGGGAGTAATCGGTAACGAGCAGTACTTC. This sequence joins TRBV2 and TRBJ2-7, with 7 bases identical to TRBD2. The ends lost 0 bases at V and 5 bases at J; junction bases unmatched: 10. Germline V lookup: CDR1 SNHLY, CDR2 FYNNEI. This CDR3 is built from 16 residues.

The gene calls are TRBV9 and TRBJ1-4, with TRBD1 as a possible D gene (6 bases). Trimming removed 0 bases at V and 5 bases at J, with 14 bases between. The germline gives CDR1 SGDLS, CDR2 YYNGEE. The CDR3 sequence is 16 residues long. CDR3 loop: CASSVGRGAENEKLFF. DNA for the CDR3: TGTGCCAGCAGCGTAGGCCGGGGGGCGGAGAATGAAAAACTGTTTTTT.

The chain couples TRBV10-3 to TRBJ2-1; TRBD2 matches at 9 bases. Trimming took 10 bases from V and 4 from J; bases not matched to a gene: 2. Germline-derived CDR1 and CDR2 are ENHRY and SYGVKD. This CDR3 comprises 12 residues. The CDR3 coding sequence is TGTGCCAGCGGGGGGGTTTACAATGAGCAGTTCTTC. Translation gives CASGGVYNEQFF.

The chain employs TRBV27 and TRBJ2-1; 8 nucleotides align to TRBD2. The CDR3 runs to 16 residues. Trimming took 5 bases from V and 7 from J; bases not matched to a gene: 13. The germline gives CDR1 MNHEY, CDR2 SMNVEV (reference sequence). The CDR3 reads CASSPQGAGARNEQFF. DNA of the CDR3: TGTGCCAGCAGTCCCCAGGGAGCGGGAGCGAGGAATGAGCAGTTCTTC.

The chain has TRBV18 and TRBJ2-7, with 10 bases matching TRBD2. Trimming took 3 bases from V and 3 from J; bases not matched to a gene: 5. Germline lookup yields CDR1 KGHSH and CDR2 LQKENI. The CDR3 totals 15 residues. This CDR3 is CASSPPSGSSYEQYF. The CDR3 nucleotides read TGTGCCAGCTCACCCCCTAGCGGGAGCAGCTACGAGCAGTACTTC.

This chain joins TRBV11-2 and TRBJ1-1; 8 nucleotides agree with TRBD1. The junction had 7 bases not matched to a gene; V was cut back by 6 bases and J by 4 bases. The V gene's germline CDR1 is SGHAT and CDR2 FQNNGV. The CDR3 spans 14 residues. The CDR3 region is CASSRQGMGTEAFF. The CDR3 DNA sequence: TGTGCCAGCAGTCGACAGGGGATGGGCACTGAAGCTTTCTTT.

V is TRBV28 and J is TRBJ2-7; no firm D call. The CDR3 is 13 residues long. Germline V gives CDR1 MDHEN, CDR2 SYDVKM. Between the trimmed V and J ends, which lost 4 bases and 0 bases, there was a span of 7 bases. The DNA of the CDR3 is TGTGCCAGCAGTTACGGCATCTCCTACGAGCAGTACTTC. It specifies CASSYGISYEQYF.

This clone was seen only once. The rearrangement uses TRBV28 and TRBJ1-4, with D unclear. V lost 1 base, J lost 11 bases, and 8 bases lay in between. In germline, CDR1 is MDHEN, CDR2 SYDVKM. This CDR3 contains 12 residues. The CDR3 DNA sequence: TGTGCCAGCAGTTTATCCGGGATGAAACTGTTTTTT. Protein product: CASSLSGMKLFF.

This clone was detected only a few times. The V gene is TRBV3-1 (or the pseudogene TRBV3-2), the J gene TRBJ1-5; D remains ambiguous. This CDR3 is built from 13 residues. CDR1 LGHDT and CDR2 YNNKEL come from the germline V gene (reference sequence). With 5 bases removed from V and 7 bases from J, the gap between germline ends came to 12 bases. CDR3 sequence: CASSFEGGQPQHF. CDR3 DNA: TGTGCCAGCAGCTTCGAAGGCGGGCAGCCCCAGCATTTT.

The genes are TRBV12-3 or TRBV12-4 and TRBJ2-7; D is ambiguous. The CDR3 is 12 amino acids. V gave up 5 bases and J gave up 4 bases, with 9 bases separating them. The DNA of the CDR3 is TGTGCCAGCAGTCCCGCCGGGTACGAGCAGTACTTC. The encoded protein is CASSPAGYEQYF.

The rearrangement joins TRBV6-5 to TRBJ2-1; possibly TRBD2 for D (5 bases). Germline CDR1 MNHEY, CDR2 SVGAGI. This CDR3 is 12 amino acids long. The V and J ends lost 8 bases and 8 bases respectively, with 13 bases between them. Written as DNA, the CDR3 is TGTGCCAGCGGGCGGGCCACATATGAGCAGTTCTTC. Its translation is CASGRATYEQFF.

This rearrangement joins TRBV10-3 to TRBJ2-5; perhaps TRBD1 as D (6 bases). This CDR3 is built from 13 residues. Germline V gene sequence: CDR1 ENHRY, CDR2 SYGVKD. The ends were cut back, 0 bases at V and 5 bases at J, with 7 bases in the middle. CDR3: CAISESRGETQYF. Written as DNA, the CDR3 is TGTGCCATCAGTGAGTCTAGGGGGGAGACCCAGTACTTC.

V is TRBV12-5 and J is TRBJ1-1; 8 bases are shared with TRBD1. The length of the CDR3 is 14 residues. Unmatched junction bases numbered 7, after V lost 5 bases and J lost 5 bases. Per germline, CDR1 LGHNT and CDR2 FRNRAP. The CDR3 spells CASGQQGGVTEAFF. The DNA for the CDR3 is TGTGCTAGTGGTCAACAGGGGGGGGTTACTGAAGCTTTCTTT.

The V gene is TRBV5-1, the J gene TRBJ2-7, with D unclear. The CDR3 has 14 residues. The germline CDR1 and CDR2 sequences are SGHRS and YFSETQ. Deletions cut 0 bases from V and 3 bases from J, with 10 bases between. The chain's CDR3 is CASSLGQNRYEQYF. CDR3 DNA sequence: TGCGCCAGCAGCTTGGGTCAGAACCGCTACGAGCAGTACTTC.

This clone showed up just once. The chain links TRBV19 to TRBJ1-3, with 11 bases lining up with TRBD1. This CDR3 is 14 amino acids long. Germline loops: CDR1 LNHDA, CDR2 SQIVND (reference sequence). V lost 6 bases to trimming and J lost 3 bases; unmatched junction nucleotides: 1. The CDR3: CASRDRGLGNTIYF. CDR3 DNA: TGTGCCAGTAGGGACAGGGGGCTTGGAAACACCATATATTTT.

The J gene is TRBJ2-1, the V gene TRBV6-5; D perhaps matches TRBD2 (5 bases). V lost 2 bases, J lost 9 bases, and 20 bases lay in between. CDR3 length equals 16 residues. Germline V gene data show CDR1 as MNHEY and CDR2 as SVGAGI. The CDR3 region is CASSYQPPSFLSEQFF. The DNA for the CDR3 is TGTGCCAGCAGTTACCAGCCTCCTAGCTTTTTGAGTGAGCAGTTCTTC.

The J gene is TRBJ1-2, the V gene TRBV25-1, with D unclear. The CDR3 length is 13 residues. Germline V lookup: CDR1 MGHDK, CDR2 SYGVNS. V was cut by 7 bases and J by 0 bases, with 9 bases left in between. CDR3 DNA: TGTGCCAGCAACCACGGTACTAACTATGGCTACACCTTC. This gives the protein CASNHGTNYGYTF.

The rearrangement uses TRBV7-8 and TRBJ2-5; TRBD2 might be the D (6 bases). In germline, CDR1 is SGHVS, CDR2 FQNEAQ. This CDR3 comprises 15 residues. The V end was cut by 2 bases, the J end by 4 bases, with 14 bases between. The CDR3 protein is CASSLISGFRETQYF. In DNA form, the CDR3 reads TGTGCCAGCAGCTTAATCAGCGGGTTTCGAGAGACCCAGTACTTC.